A selection of T cell receptor beta chains follows, all from one sample in a study of blood T cell repertoires in COVID-19. TCRdb's table, derived via immunoSEQ multiplex PCR, lists solely in-frame clones and lacks some. The top ten hold about 4.6% of the sample, which has approximately 220,000 clones, 86% seen once. The sequencing sample was made of PBMCs or T cells enriched from blood (not recorded which). The receptors originated from a woman under 40 who had been exposed to COVID-19. Each CDR3 is given with its conserved first and last residue. Fields, in order: D gene, V gene, J gene, CDR3 DNA, CDR3 protein. D genes are given only for firm matches.

>TRBD2|TRBV6-5|TRBJ2-1
TGTGCCAGCAGGTTAGCGGGGGGTACATACAATGAGCAGTTCTTC
CASRLAGGTYNEQFF
>-|TRBV11-1|TRBJ1-2
TGTGCCAGCAGCCCAGTCGCAGGGAATGGCTACACCTTC
CASSPVAGNGYTF
>-|TRBV10-3|TRBJ1-2
TGTGCCATCAGTGATGGGGAGCAGGGCTACACCTTC
CAISDGEQGYTF
>-|TRBV5-4|TRBJ2-1
TGTGCCAGCAGCTCTTACATCGATGAGCAGTTCTTC
CASSSYIDEQFF
>-|TRBV7-9|TRBJ1-5
TGTGCCACCGGACGGGGAGGCAATCAGCCCCAGCATTTT
CATGRGGNQPQHF
>TRBD2|TRBV28|TRBJ2-3
TGTGCCAGCAGTTTTTCTAGCGGGGCCCGGACAGATACGCAGTATTTT
CASSFSSGARTDTQYF
>-|TRBV30|TRBJ1-2
TGTGCCTGGAGTGGACTTGGCTACACCTTC
CAWSGLGYTF
>-|TRBV5-1|TRBJ1-5
TGCGCCAGCAGCTTGGACGCCACAAGCAATCAGCCCCAGCATTTT
CASSLDATSNQPQHF
>TRBD1|TRBV2|TRBJ1-5
TGTGCCAGCAGGGACAGGAGCAATCAGCCCCAGCATTTT
CASRDRSNQPQHF
>TRBD1|TRBV29-1|TRBJ2-7
TGCAGCGTTTCGGGACAGCTAACCTCCTACGAGCAGTACTTC
CSVSGQLTSYEQYF